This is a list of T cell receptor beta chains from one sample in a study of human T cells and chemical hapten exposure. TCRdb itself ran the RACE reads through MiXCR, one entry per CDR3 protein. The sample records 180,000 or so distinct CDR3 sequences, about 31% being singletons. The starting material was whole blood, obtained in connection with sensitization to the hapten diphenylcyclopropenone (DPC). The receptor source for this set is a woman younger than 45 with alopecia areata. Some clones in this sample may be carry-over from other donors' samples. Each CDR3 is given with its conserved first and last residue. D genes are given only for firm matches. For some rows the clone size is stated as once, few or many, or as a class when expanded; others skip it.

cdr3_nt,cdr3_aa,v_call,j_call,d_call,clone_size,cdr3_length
TGCAGTGCTAGCCGACCAGGGGGCACGGACACTGAAGCTTTCTTT,CSASRPGGTDTEAFF,TRBV20-1,TRBJ1-1,TRBD1,.,15
TGTGCCAGCAGTTCAGGGCCCCTTCGTGGCACAGATACGCAGTATTTT,CASSSGPLRGTDTQYF,TRBV27,TRBJ2-3,.,few,16
TGCGCCAGCAGTCGGCCAGCCGGCACAGATACGCAGTATTTT,CASSRPAGTDTQYF,TRBV5-1,TRBJ2-3,.,many,14
TGTGCCAGCAGCTTACTTGGCACAGATACGCAGTATTTT,CASSLLGTDTQYF,TRBV7-3,TRBJ2-3,.,many,13
TGTGCCACGAGACCTTCATCACAGGGAAATGAGCAGTTCTTC,CATRPSSQGNEQFF,TRBV19,TRBJ2-1,.,.,14
TGTGCCAGCAGCTTAGACGGACCCCGGGAGACCCAGTACTTC,CASSLDGPRETQYF,TRBV11-1,TRBJ2-5,.,few,14
TGTGCCAGCAGTGCACGGCAGCCCCAGCATTTT,CASSARQPQHF,TRBV28,TRBJ1-5,.,few,11
TGTGCCAGCAGCAACAGACTAGCGGGGGGTTTCGAGACCCAGTACTTC,CASSNRLAGGFETQYF,TRBV9,TRBJ2-5,TRBD2,.,16
TGTGCCAGCAGCCCATATTGGGGCCGGGGAGTAGCTAGCACAGATACGCAGTATTTT,CASSPYWGRGVASTDTQYF,TRBV7-2,TRBJ2-3,.,few,19
TGCAGTGCTAGAGGATGGGGGTGGCAGTACTTC,CSARGWGWQYF,TRBV20-1,TRBJ2-7,.,.,11
TGCGCCAGCAGCCAAGATACGGGGGGATCACCCTACGAGCAGTACTTC,CASSQDTGGSPYEQYF,TRBV4-3,TRBJ2-7,TRBD2,few,16
TGTGCCAGCAGTTCGGGCACCTACGAGCAGTACTTC,CASSSGTYEQYF,TRBV28,TRBJ2-7,.,many,12
TGTGCCAGCAGTTTTATTACGGGGCCGGGACACGTGAACACCGGGGAGCTGTTTTTT,CASSFITGPGHVNTGELFF,TRBV12-3/TRBV12-4,TRBJ2-2,.,.,19
TGTGCCAGCAGCCTGACGGAATACTCTGGAAACACCATATATTTT,CASSLTEYSGNTIYF,TRBV3-1,TRBJ1-3,.,few,15
TGTGCCAGCAGTGAGTTGTATAGCAATCAGCCCCAGCATTTT,CASSELYSNQPQHF,TRBV25-1,TRBJ1-5,.,.,14
TGTGCCAGCAGCCGCTCCGGGACAGCCGGGGGCTTCTCTGGAAACACCATATATTTT,CASSRSGTAGGFSGNTIYF,TRBV7-9,TRBJ1-3,TRBD1,once,19
TGTGCCAGCAGCTTGGGGTACAGGGCCAGCACAGATACGCAGTATTTT,CASSLGYRASTDTQYF,TRBV7-2,TRBJ2-3,.,.,16
TGCAGCGGCGAGGGAGTGGGCACCGGGGAGCTGTTTTTT,CSGEGVGTGELFF,TRBV29-1,TRBJ2-2,.,.,13
TGTGCCATCAGCGGACAGGGGAACGAGCAGTACTTC,CAISGQGNEQYF,TRBV10-3,TRBJ2-7,TRBD1,.,12
TGTGCCACAGATACAGGGGCTGGGGCCAACGTCCTGACTTTC,CATDTGAGANVLTF,TRBV15,TRBJ2-6,TRBD1,.,14
TGTGCCAGCAGCGTACAGGGCGGCGGGGAGCTGTTTTTT,CASSVQGGGELFF,TRBV9,TRBJ2-2,.,once,13
TGCAGCGTTGTTCTGGGGCTGAACACTGAAGCTTTCTTT,CSVVLGLNTEAFF,TRBV29-1,TRBJ1-1,.,.,13
TGTGCCAGCAGTTTCGCAGGTACTGACACAGATACGCAGTATTTT,CASSFAGTDTDTQYF,TRBV12-3/TRBV12-4,TRBJ2-3,.,few,15
TGTGCCAGCACACTAGCGGGGGGATCTAGCACAGATACGCAGTATTTT,CASTLAGGSSTDTQYF,TRBV28,TRBJ2-3,TRBD2,.,16
TGTGCCAGCAGCTTCGGACTTCGGGATTCACCCCTCCACTTT,CASSFGLRDSPLHF,TRBV7-9,TRBJ1-6,.,.,14
TGTGCCAGTAGTACCTCTGGGGGGCGCGAGCAGTACTTC,CASSTSGGREQYF,TRBV19,TRBJ2-7,.,few,13
TGCGCCAGCAGAGAACCGGGATCTAGCTACGAGCAGTACTTC,CASREPGSSYEQYF,TRBV5-1,TRBJ2-7,.,few,14
TGTGCCAGCAGCCAAGAATTTAGGGGTTCCTACGAGCAGTACTTC,CASSQEFRGSYEQYF,TRBV4-2,TRBJ2-7,.,many,15
TGCGCCAGCAGCTTGTCGGCAGCGGGAGGGCAGAGCTTC,CASSLSAAGGQSF,TRBV5-1,TRBJ2-7,TRBD2,few,13
TGTGCCAGCAGTCTAACAGGGGTTATTGAAGCTTTCTTT,CASSLTGVIEAFF,TRBV12-3/TRBV12-4,TRBJ1-1,TRBD1,few,13
TGCGCCAGCAGCTTGATAGCGGACACCGGGGAGCTGTTTTTT,CASSLIADTGELFF,TRBV5-1,TRBJ2-2,.,few,14